The 3 T cell receptor beta chains below all came from one sample that was sequenced in a study of radiotherapy plus CTLA-4 blockade in lung cancer. TCRdb keeps only in-frame clones here, not all; method: immunoSEQ multiplex PCR. The sample lists around 56,000 clones, roughly 80% occurring once. Sequenced here: peripheral blood, sampled from a patient treated with radiotherapy plus ipilimumab. Receptors originate from a human donor with non-small cell lung cancer who had a complete response to radiotherapy plus ipilimumab.

The rearrangement joins TRBV28 to TRBJ2-2; TRBD1 agrees at 9 bases. The CDR3 consists of 16 residues. Germline V gives CDR1 MDHEN, CDR2 SYDVKM. Trimming took 6 bases from V and 6 from J; bases not matched to a gene: 11. This CDR3 is CASSRTTGGYAGELFF. The CDR3 DNA sequence: TGTGCCAGCAGCCGAACTACAGGGGGCTATGCCGGGGAGCTGTTTTTT.

The J gene is TRBJ1-2, the V gene TRBV19; D may be TRBD1 (5 bases). The CDR3 runs to 13 residues. Germline values: CDR1 LNHDA, CDR2 SQIVND (reference sequence). Trimming took 4 bases from V and 6 from J, leaving 12 bases between them. The CDR3 is CASSNSGTHGYTF. Written as DNA, the CDR3 is TGTGCCAGTAGTAATTCCGGGACTCATGGCTACACCTTC.

J is TRBJ1-2 and V is TRBV6-5; tentatively, D is TRBD1 (6 bases). The CDR3 runs to 12 residues. Trimming cost V 10 bases and J 6 bases, with 15 bases left between them. Germline V gives CDR1 MNHEY, CDR2 SVGAGI. The DNA for the CDR3 is TGTGCCATCTGCAGGGGCGTCGATGGCTACACCTTC. Translating gives CAICRGVDGYTF.